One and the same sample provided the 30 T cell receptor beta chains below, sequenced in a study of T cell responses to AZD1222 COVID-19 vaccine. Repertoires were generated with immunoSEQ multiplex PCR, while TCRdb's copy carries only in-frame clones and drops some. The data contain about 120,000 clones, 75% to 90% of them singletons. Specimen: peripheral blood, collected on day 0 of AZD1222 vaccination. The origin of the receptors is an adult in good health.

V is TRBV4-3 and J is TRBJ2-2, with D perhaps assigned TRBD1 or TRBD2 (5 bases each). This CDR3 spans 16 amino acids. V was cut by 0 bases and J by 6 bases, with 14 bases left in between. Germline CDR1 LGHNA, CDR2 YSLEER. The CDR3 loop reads CASSQDRDPPAGELFF. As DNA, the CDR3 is TGCGCCAGCAGCCAAGATCGGGACCCGCCGGCCGGGGAGCTGTTTTTT.

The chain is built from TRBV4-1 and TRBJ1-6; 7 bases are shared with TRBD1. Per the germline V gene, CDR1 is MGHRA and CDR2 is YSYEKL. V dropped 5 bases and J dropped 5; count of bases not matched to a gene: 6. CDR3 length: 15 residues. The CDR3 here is CASSLQTGNNSPLHF. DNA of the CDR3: TGCGCCAGCAGCTTACAGACAGGGAATAATTCACCCCTCCACTTT.

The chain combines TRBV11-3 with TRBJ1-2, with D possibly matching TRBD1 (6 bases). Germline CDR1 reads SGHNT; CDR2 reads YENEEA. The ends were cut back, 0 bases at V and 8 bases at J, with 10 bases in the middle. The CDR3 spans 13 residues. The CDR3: CASSLEPTGGYTF. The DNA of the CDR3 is TGTGCCAGCAGCTTAGAGCCGACAGGCGGCTACACCTTC.

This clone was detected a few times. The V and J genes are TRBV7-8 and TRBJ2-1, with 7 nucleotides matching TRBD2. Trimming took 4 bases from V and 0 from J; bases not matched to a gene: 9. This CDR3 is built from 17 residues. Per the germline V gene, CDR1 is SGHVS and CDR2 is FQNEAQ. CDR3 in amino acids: CASSSNPSGSSYNEQFF. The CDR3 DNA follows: TGTGCCAGCAGCTCCAACCCTAGCGGTAGCTCCTACAATGAGCAGTTCTTC.

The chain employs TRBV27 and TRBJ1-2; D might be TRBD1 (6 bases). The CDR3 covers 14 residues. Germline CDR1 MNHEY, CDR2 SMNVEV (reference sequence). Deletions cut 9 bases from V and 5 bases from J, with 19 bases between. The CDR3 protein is CASTRAGARYGYTF. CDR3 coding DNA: TGTGCCAGTACCCGGGCAGGGGCGAGATATGGCTACACCTTC.

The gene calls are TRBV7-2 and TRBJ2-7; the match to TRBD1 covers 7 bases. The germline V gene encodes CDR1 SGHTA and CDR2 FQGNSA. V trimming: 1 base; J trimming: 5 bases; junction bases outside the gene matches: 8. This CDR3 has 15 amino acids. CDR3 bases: TGTGCCAGCAGCTTAGTTAGAGGGGGCGCCGACGAGCAGTACTTC. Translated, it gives CASSLVRGGADEQYF.

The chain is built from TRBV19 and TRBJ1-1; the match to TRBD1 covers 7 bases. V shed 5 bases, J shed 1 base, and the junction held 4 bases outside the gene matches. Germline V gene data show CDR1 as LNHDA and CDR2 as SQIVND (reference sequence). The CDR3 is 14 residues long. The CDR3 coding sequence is TGTGCCAGTAGTTTTAGACAGGGGAACACTGAAGCTTTCTTT. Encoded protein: CASSFRQGNTEAFF.

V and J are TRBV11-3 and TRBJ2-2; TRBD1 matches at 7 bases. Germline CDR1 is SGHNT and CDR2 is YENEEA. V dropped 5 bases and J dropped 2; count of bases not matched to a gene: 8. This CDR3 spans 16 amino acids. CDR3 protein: CASSPSGTVNTGELFF. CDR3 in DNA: TGTGCCAGCAGCCCATCCGGGACAGTAAACACCGGGGAGCTGTTTTTT.

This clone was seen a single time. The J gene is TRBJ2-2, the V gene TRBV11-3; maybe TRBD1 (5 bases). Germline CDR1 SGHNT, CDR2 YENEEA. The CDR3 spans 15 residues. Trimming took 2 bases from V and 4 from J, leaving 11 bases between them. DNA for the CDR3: TGTGCCAGCAGCTTATCCGCAGGGCGCACCGGGGAGCTGTTTTTT. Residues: CASSLSAGRTGELFF.

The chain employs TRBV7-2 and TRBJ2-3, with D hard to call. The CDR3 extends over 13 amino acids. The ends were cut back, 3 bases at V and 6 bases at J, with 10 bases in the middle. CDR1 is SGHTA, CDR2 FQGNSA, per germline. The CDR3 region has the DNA TGTGCCAGCAGCTTGGCCTTCCGGGATACGCAGTATTTT. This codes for CASSLAFRDTQYF. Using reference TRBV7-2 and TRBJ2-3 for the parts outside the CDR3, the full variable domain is GAGVSQSPSNKVTEKGKDVELRCDPISGHTALYWYRQSLGQGLEFLIYFQGNSAPDKSGLPSDRFSAERTGGSVSTLTIQRTQQEDSAVYLCASSLAFRDTQYFGPGTRLTVL.

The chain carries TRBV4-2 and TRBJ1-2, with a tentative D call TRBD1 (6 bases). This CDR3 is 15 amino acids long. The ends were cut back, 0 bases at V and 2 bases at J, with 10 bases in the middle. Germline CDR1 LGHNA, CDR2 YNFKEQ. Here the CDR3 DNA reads TGTGCCAGCAGCCAAGATATAGGACAGAACTATGGCTACACCTTC. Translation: CASSQDIGQNYGYTF.

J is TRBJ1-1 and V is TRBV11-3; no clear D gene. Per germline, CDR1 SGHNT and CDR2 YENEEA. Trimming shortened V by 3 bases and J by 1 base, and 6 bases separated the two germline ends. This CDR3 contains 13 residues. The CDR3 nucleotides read TGTGCCAGCAGCTTCACGGAGAACACTGAAGCTTTCTTT. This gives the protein CASSFTENTEAFF. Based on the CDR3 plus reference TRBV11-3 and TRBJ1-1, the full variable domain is EAGVVQSPRYKIIEKKQPVAFWCNPISGHNTLYWYLQNLGQGPELLIRYENEEAVDDSQLPKDRFSAERLKGVDSTLKIQPAELGDSAVYLCASSFTENTEAFFGQGTRLTVV.

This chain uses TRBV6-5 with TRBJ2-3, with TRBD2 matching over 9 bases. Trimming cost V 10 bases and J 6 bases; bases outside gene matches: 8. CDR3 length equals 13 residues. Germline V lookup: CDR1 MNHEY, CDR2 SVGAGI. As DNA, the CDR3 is TGTGCCACCACCAGACTAGCGGAGGATACGCAGTATTTT. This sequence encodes CATTRLAEDTQYF.

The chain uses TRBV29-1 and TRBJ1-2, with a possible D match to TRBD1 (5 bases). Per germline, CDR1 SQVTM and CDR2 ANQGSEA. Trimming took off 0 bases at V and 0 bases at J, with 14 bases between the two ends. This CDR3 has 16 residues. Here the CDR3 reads CSVEDWGDRSNYGYTF. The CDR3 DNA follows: TGCAGCGTTGAAGATTGGGGGGACCGGTCTAACTATGGCTACACCTTC. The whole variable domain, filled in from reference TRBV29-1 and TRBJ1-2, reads SAVISQKPSRDICQRGTSLTIQCQVDSQVTMMFWYRQQPGQSLTLIATANQGSEATYESGFVIDKFPISRPNLTFSTLTVSNMSPEDSSIYLCSVEDWGDRSNYGYTFGSGTRLTVV.

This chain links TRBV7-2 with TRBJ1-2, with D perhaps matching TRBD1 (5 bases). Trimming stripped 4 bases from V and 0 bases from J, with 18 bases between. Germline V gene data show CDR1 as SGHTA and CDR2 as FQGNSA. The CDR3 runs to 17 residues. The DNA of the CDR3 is TGTGCCAGCAGCTCGATTATGGGTTCGGGGCCTAACTATGGCTACACCTTC. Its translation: CASSSIMGSGPNYGYTF. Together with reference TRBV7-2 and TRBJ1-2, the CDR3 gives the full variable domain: GAGVSQSPSNKVTEKGKDVELRCDPISGHTALYWYRQSLGQGLEFLIYFQGNSAPDKSGLPSDRFSAERTGGSVSTLTIQRTQQEDSAVYLCASSSIMGSGPNYGYTFGSGTRLTVV.

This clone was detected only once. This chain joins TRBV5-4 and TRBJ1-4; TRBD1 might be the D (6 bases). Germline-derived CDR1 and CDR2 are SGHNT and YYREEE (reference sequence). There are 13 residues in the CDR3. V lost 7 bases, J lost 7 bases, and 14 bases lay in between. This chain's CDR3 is CASAYREGEKLFF. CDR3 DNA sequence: TGTGCCAGCGCCTACAGGGAGGGTGAAAAACTGTTTTTT.

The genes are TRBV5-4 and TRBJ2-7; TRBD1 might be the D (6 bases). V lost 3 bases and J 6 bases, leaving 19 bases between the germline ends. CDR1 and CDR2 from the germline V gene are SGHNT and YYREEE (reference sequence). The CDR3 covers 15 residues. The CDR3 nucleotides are TGTGCCAGCAGCTCTCCGGGACACGACTCCCCCGAGCAGTACTTC. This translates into CASSSPGHDSPEQYF.

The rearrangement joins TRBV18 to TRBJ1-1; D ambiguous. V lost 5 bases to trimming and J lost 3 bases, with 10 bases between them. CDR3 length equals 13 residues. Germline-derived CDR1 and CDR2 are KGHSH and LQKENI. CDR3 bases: TGTGCCAGCTCAGGGATAGGAGACACTGAAGCTTTCTTT. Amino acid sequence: CASSGIGDTEAFF.

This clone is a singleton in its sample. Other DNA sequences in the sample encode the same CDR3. CDR3 region: CASAETGGFQPQHF. CDR3 DNA sequence: TGTGCCAGTGCCGAGACAGGGGGTTTTCAGCCCCAGCATTTT. The chain links TRBV19 to TRBJ1-5; 9 bases line up with TRBD1. Germline trimming cut 8 bases from V and 6 bases from J; bases unmatched to any gene: 8. The germline gives CDR1 LNHDA, CDR2 SQIVND (reference sequence). The CDR3 is 14 residues long.

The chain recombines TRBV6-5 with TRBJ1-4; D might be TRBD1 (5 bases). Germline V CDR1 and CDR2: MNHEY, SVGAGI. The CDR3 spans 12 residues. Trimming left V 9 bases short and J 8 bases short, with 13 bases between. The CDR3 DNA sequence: TGTGCCAGTCGCTCGGGGGGAGAAAAACTGTTTTTT. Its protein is CASRSGGEKLFF.

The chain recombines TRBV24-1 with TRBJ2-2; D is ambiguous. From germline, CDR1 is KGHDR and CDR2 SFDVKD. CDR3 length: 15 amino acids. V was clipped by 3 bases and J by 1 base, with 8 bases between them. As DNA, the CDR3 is TGTGCCACCAGTGATGCGGACCGGAACACCGGGGAGCTGTTTTTT. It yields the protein CATSDADRNTGELFF.

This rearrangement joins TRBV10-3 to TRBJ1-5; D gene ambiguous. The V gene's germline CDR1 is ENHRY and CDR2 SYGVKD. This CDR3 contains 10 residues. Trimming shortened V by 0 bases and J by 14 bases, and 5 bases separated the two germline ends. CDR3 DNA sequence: TGTGCCATCAGTGAGTCGAGCGAGCATTTT. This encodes CAISESSEHF.

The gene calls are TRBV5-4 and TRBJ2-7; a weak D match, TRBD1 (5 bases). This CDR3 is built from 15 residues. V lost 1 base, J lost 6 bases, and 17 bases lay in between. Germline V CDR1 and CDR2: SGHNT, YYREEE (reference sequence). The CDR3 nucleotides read TGTGCCAGCAGCTTGTGGACCTGGCAGGGAACCGAGCAGTACTTC. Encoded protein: CASSLWTWQGTEQYF.

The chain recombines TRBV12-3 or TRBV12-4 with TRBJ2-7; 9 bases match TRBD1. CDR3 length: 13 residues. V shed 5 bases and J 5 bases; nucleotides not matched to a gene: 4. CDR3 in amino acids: CASSPGQGNEQYF. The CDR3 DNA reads TGTGCCAGCAGTCCCGGACAGGGGAACGAGCAGTACTTC.

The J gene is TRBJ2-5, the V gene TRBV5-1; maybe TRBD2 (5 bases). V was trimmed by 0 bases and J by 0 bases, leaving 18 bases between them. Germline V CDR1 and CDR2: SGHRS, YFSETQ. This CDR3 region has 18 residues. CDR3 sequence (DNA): TGCGCCAGCAGCTTGGGCGCCGGTCCTAGCCTATACCAAGAGACCCAGTACTTC. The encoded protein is CASSLGAGPSLYQETQYF. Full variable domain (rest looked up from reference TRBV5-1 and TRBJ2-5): KAGVTQTPRYLIKTRGQQVTLSCSPISGHRSVSWYQQTPGQGLQFLFEYFSETQRNKGNFPGRFSGRQFSNSRSEMNVSTLELGDSALYLCASSLGAGPSLYQETQYFGPGTRLLVL.

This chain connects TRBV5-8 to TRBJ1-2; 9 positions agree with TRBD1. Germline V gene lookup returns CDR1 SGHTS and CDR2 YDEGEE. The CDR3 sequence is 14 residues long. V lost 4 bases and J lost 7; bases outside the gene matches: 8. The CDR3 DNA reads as TGTGCCAGCAGCCTTGGACAGGGGCTGGGTGGCTACACCTTC. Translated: CASSLGQGLGGYTF.

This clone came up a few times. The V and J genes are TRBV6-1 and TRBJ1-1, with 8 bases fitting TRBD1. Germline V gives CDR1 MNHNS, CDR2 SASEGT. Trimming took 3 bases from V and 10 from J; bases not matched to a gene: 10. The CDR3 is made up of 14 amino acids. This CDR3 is CASSESARGLTAFF. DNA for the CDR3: TGTGCCAGCAGTGAGAGTGCCAGGGGGCTTACAGCTTTCTTT.

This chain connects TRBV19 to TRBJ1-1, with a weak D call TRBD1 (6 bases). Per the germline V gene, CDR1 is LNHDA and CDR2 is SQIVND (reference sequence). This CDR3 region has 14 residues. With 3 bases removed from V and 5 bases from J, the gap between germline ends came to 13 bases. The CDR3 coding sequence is TGTGCCAGTAGTATTATGAGGGGGGAGACTGAAGCTTTCTTT. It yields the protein CASSIMRGETEAFF.

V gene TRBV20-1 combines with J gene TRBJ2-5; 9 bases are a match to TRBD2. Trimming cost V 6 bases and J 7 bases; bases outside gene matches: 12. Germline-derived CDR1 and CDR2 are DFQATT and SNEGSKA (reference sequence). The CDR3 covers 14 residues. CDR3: CSASSAGGIGTQYF. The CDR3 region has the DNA TGCAGTGCCAGTTCCGCGGGGGGGATCGGGACCCAGTACTTC.

The CDR3 nucleotides are TGTGCCACCAGCAGCCGGGAGGGATACTATAATTCACCCCTCCACTTT. It codes for CATSSREGYYNSPLHF. V usage is TRBV15 and J usage is TRBJ1-6; D is undetermined. The CDR3 has 16 residues. Germline V lookup: CDR1 LNHNV, CDR2 YYDKDF (reference sequence). The V gene lost 3 bases and the J gene lost 3 bases, with 12 bases spanning the gap.